This TCR beta chain emerged from a study of Ad26.COV2.S vaccination and SARS-CoV-2 variants. About the research overall: Once, or twice with 56 days between doses, Ad26.COV2.S was given intramuscularly.

The sample's treatment: roughly 20 received Ad26.COV2.S at low or high dose, single or two shots; about 5 received placebo; per-sample allocation not given. On day 63 after the first injection, vaccine and placebo recipients gave samples. Germline lookup yields CDR1 MNHEY and CDR2 SVGEGT. After removal of 2 bases from V and 5 bases from J, the junction contained 3 bases not matched to a gene. The CDR3 is 14 amino acids. On this clone: The sample holds other DNA sequences that translate to the same CDR3.

Assay used: immunoSEQ multiplex PCR; TCRdb lists only in-frame clones, some missing. This table holds 350,000 to 500,000 clones, about 90% found once. V gene TRBV6-2 or TRBV6-3 combines with J gene TRBJ1-1; TRBD1 aligns across 9 bases. The TCR originated in a person aged 18-65 years who received the Ad26.COV2.S COVID-19 vaccine or a placebo. The sequenced sample was peripheral blood, obtained in a trial of Ad26.COV2.S vaccine versus placebo. CDR3 DNA: TGTGCCAGCAGTTACCGACAGGGGGGGACTGAAGCTTTCTTT. It translates to CASSYRQGGTEAFF.